This T cell receptor beta chain was captured by sequencing in a study of T cell clones after liver transplantation. Across the whole study: Post-transplant blood was tracked for graft-donor-reactive T cell clones identified in a pre-transplant mixed lymphocyte reaction. Until 12-24 months post-transplant, subjects got standard immunosuppression and no induction.

The CDR3 consists of 11 residues. The V gene's germline CDR1 is LNHDA and CDR2 SQIVND (reference sequence). V was trimmed by 6 bases and J by 3 bases, leaving 4 bases between them. With respect to this clone: Its antigen is undetermined.

Produced via immunoSEQ multiplex PCR; TCRdb's table is partial and in-frame only. Of 65,000 to 80,000 clones in the sample, around 78% were seen once. Study-wide points: Post-transplant, graft-donor-reactive CD4 TCRbeta sequences in blood dropped significantly in most of the 8 subjects.

The clonotype comes from a human patient who received a liver transplant. Some T cells may be graft donor cells. V and J are TRBV19 and TRBJ2-3; D not resolved. Specimen: CD4+ T cells from blood, collected at the 22-month timepoint. CDR3 protein: CASRGTDTQYF. The CDR3 DNA reads TGTGCCAGTAGGGGTACAGATACGCAGTATTTT.